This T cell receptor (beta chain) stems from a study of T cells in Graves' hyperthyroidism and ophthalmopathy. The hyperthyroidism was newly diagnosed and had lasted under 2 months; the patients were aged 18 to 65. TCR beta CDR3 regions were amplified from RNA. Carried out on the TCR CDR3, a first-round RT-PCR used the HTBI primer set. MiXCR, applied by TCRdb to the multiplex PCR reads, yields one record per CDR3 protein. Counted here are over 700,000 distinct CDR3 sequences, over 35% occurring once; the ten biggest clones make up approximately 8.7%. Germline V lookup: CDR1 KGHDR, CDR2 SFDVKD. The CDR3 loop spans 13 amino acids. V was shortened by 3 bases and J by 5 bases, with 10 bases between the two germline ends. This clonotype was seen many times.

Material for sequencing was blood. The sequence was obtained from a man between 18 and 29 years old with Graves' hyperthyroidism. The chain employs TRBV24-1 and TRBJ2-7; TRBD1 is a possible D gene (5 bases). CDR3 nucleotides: TGTGCCACCAGTGATGCCCAGGGAAACGAGCAGTACTTC. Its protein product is CATSDAQGNEQYF.